This TCR beta chain was identified during a study of blood T cell repertoires in COVID-19. How the authors handled the data: Amplification of reference gene primers provided the estimated nucleated cell counts. The assay was immunoSEQ multiplex PCR, and TCRdb's table has in-frame clones only and misses some. V, J and clone size derive from that table, while D and trimming were established from the DNA sequence. The top ten clones hold 2.5% to 3.5% of a sample with fewer than 300,000 clones, more than 70% of them seen once. Germline V gene lookup returns CDR1 SGHAT and CDR2 FQNNGV. The V end lost 1 base, the J end lost 4 bases, and 10 bases lay between the germline ends. There are 14 residues in the CDR3.

The sequenced sample was peripheral blood. J is TRBJ1-1 and V is TRBV11-2; the D gene is possibly TRBD1 (5 bases). This clonotype originated in a woman younger than 35 with acute or convalescent COVID-19. CDR3 DNA sequence: TGTGCCAGCAGCTTAGGTCGGGGGACCACTGAAGCTTTCTTT. Translating gives CASSLGRGTTEAFF.